A selection of T cell receptor beta chains follows, all from one sample in a study of blood T cell repertoires in COVID-19. Sequenced by immunoSEQ multiplex PCR; TCRdb stores in-frame clones only, minus some. The sample includes tens of thousands of clones, around 80% of them seen just once. Sequencing used peripheral blood. Receptors were obtained from a woman aged 55-70 years with acute or convalescent COVID-19. The CDR3 runs from the conserved cysteine through the conserved F or W. Fields, in order: J gene, D gene, clone size, V gene, CDR3 DNA, CDR3 protein. D genes are given only for firm matches. Clone size is not always given. Where it is, it says once, few, many or a class for expanded clones.

TRBJ1-2 | TRBD1 | . | TRBV6-4 | TGTGCCAGCAGGGGGGACAGGGGCTACACCTTC | CASRGDRGYTF
TRBJ2-7 | TRBD1 | . | TRBV7-8 | TGTGCCAGCAGCTTATCGGGGGGACAGGGTTTTTACGAGCAGTACTTC | CASSLSGGQGFYEQYF
TRBJ2-7 | . | many | TRBV11-2 | TGTGCCAGCAGCTTAACAGCGGAGGGTCTCTACGAGCAGTACTTC | CASSLTAEGLYEQYF
TRBJ2-1 | TRBD1 | . | TRBV25-1 | TGTGCCAGCAGACCGGGACAGGGGAATGAGCAGTTCTTC | CASRPGQGNEQFF
TRBJ2-6 | TRBD2 | once | TRBV9 | TGTGCCAGCAGCGTAGAGAGCGGGGCGGGTTCTGGGGCCAACGTCCTGACTTTC | CASSVESGAGSGANVLTF
TRBJ2-1 | . | few | TRBV4-1 | TGCGCCAGCAGCCAAGACGCGGGTATCAATGAGCAGTTCTTC | CASSQDAGINEQFF
TRBJ1-2 | . | . | TRBV10-3 | TGTGCCATCAGAGGGGGACGAGACTATGGCTACACCTTC | CAIRGGRDYGYTF
TRBJ1-2 | . | . | TRBV24-1 | TGTGCCACCAGTGATTTGTCTAGAAAGGGCTACACCTTC | CATSDLSRKGYTF
TRBJ2-4 | . | . | TRBV18 | TGTGCCAGCTCACCACCGTCGGCAGGCTCAGCCCTGGGAGCCAAAAACATTCAGTACTTC | CASSPPSAGSALGAKNIQYF
TRBJ1-3 | TRBD1 | once | TRBV5-1 | TGCGCCAGCAGCGTCGGGACAGGGGGACCTTCTGGAAACACCATATATTTT | CASSVGTGGPSGNTIYF
TRBJ2-3 | TRBD2 | . | TRBV12-3/TRBV12-4 | TGTGCCAGCAGGGGGAGCGGGGGTGATACGCAGTATTTT | CASRGSGGDTQYF
TRBJ1-1 | . | . | TRBV7-2 | TGTGCCAGCAGCTTACAGAACAGGGCGGACACTGAAGCTTTCTTT | CASSLQNRADTEAFF
TRBJ1-2 | . | . | TRBV6-2/TRBV6-3 | TGTGCCAGCAGCTTAGGACAGCTCTATGGCTACACCTTC | CASSLGQLYGYTF
TRBJ1-1 | . | . | TRBV6-5 | TGTGCCAGCAGCCGCCCAGGGTTTGGCACTGAAGCTTTCTTT | CASSRPGFGTEAFF
TRBJ1-2 | TRBD1 | . | TRBV4-2 | TGTGCCAGCAGCCCGGGACAGGGGGACTATGGCTACACCTTC | CASSPGQGDYGYTF
TRBJ1-2 | TRBD1 | . | TRBV2 | TGTGCCAGCAGTGCGTTTCCCGGGACAGGGAGCAACTATGGCTACACCTTC | CASSAFPGTGSNYGYTF
TRBJ2-5 | TRBD2 | . | TRBV4-1 | TGCGCCAGCAGCCTCAACCGCAATAGCGGGGGGGCCGGGGAGACCCAGTACTTC | CASSLNRNSGGAGETQYF
TRBJ2-1 | . | few | TRBV7-3 | TGTGCCAGCAGCTTAAGTCTAGCCCGTGAGCAGTTCTTC | CASSLSLAREQFF
TRBJ1-1 | TRBD1 | . | TRBV11-2 | TGTGCCAGCAGCCGGTCGACAGGGGAGAACACTGAAGCTTTCTTT | CASSRSTGENTEAFF
TRBJ1-1 | TRBD1 | . | TRBV3-1/TRBV3-2 | TGTGCCAGCAGCCAAATCTGGACAGGGGACACTGAAGCTTTCTTT | CASSQIWTGDTEAFF
TRBJ2-5 | TRBD1 | . | TRBV6-5 | TGTGCCAGCAGCCCCCGGACAGGGGAGTACAACTTC | CASSPRTGEYNF
TRBJ1-5 | TRBD1 | . | TRBV5-8 | TGTGCCAGCAGCTTCTGGGACAGCTATAGCAATCAGCCCCAGCATTTT | CASSFWDSYSNQPQHF
TRBJ2-1 | TRBD1 | . | TRBV7-2 | TGTGCCAGCAGCTTAGTGGGACAGGGGTTCAATGAGCAGTTCTTC | CASSLVGQGFNEQFF
TRBJ2-7 | . | . | TRBV5-6 | TGTGCCAGCAGTCGTATTGGGGGTGCGGGGGAGCAGTACTTC | CASSRIGGAGEQYF
TRBJ2-5 | . | . | TRBV4-1 | TGCGCCAGCAGCCTTCTGGGAGGTGGGAACCAAGAGACCCAGTACTTC | CASSLLGGGNQETQYF
TRBJ2-1 | TRBD2 | . | TRBV7-3 | TGTGCCAGCAGCTTCAGCGGGGGGCCCTACAATGAGCAGTTCTTC | CASSFSGGPYNEQFF
TRBJ1-5 | . | . | TRBV19 | TGTGCCAGTAGTGTGAACAGACCCTATAGCAATCAGCCCCAGCATTTT | CASSVNRPYSNQPQHF
TRBJ1-1 | . | . | TRBV28 | TGTGCCAGCAAGCGCTCGGGATTCTTCTCGGATGAAGCTTTCTTT | CASKRSGFFSDEAFF
TRBJ1-5 | . | . | TRBV6-5 | TGTGCCAGCAGTTACAGGCAGGGCGAACCCCACCAGCATTTT | CASSYRQGEPHQHF
TRBJ2-6 | TRBD1 | . | TRBV10-3 | TGTGCCATCAGTTTCAGGGCCGGGACAGGCAACTCTGGGGCCAACGTCCTGACTTTC | CAISFRAGTGNSGANVLTF
TRBJ2-5 | . | . | TRBV7-9 | TGTGCCAGCAGTCTCGTCGGGATAGAAGAGACCCAGTACTTC | CASSLVGIEETQYF
TRBJ1-3 | . | . | TRBV6-2/TRBV6-3 | TGTGCCAGCAGTTACGGCGGAACTGGAAACACCATATATTTT | CASSYGGTGNTIYF
TRBJ2-1 | . | . | TRBV2 | TGTGCCAGCAGCAGGGGTTTAGGTTCCTACAATGAGCAGTTCTTC | CASSRGLGSYNEQFF
TRBJ1-1 | TRBD1 | . | TRBV5-6 | TGTGCCAGCAGTTCCGGGACAGGGGGCTCTGAAGCTTTCTTT | CASSSGTGGSEAFF
TRBJ2-5 | TRBD2 | medium-sized | TRBV19 | TGTGCCAGTAGTTTGCTAGCGGGGGGCCAAGAGACCCAGTACTTC | CASSLLAGGQETQYF
TRBJ2-3 | . | . | TRBV5-1 | TGCGCCAGCAGCCTTACAGGGGATACGCAGTATTTT | CASSLTGDTQYF
TRBJ1-5 | TRBD1 | . | TRBV12-3/TRBV12-4 | TGTGCCAGCAATAGACAGGGAAACCAGCCCCAGCATTTT | CASNRQGNQPQHF
TRBJ1-1 | . | . | TRBV9 | TGTGCCAGCAGCGTAGACAAGAACACTGAAGCTTTCTTT | CASSVDKNTEAFF
TRBJ1-1 | TRBD1 | . | TRBV5-1 | TGCGCCAGCAGCTTGGAGGGACAGGGGAATACTGAAGCTTTCTTT | CASSLEGQGNTEAFF
TRBJ2-7 | TRBD1 | . | TRBV19 | TGTGCCAGTAGTAATTACGCATTGGGACAGGGGGCAAACTACGAGCAGTACTTC | CASSNYALGQGANYEQYF
TRBJ2-3 | TRBD1 | . | TRBV14 | TGTGCCAGCAGCCAACAGAACAGGGGGCGAGGTCTGACAGATACGCAGTATTTT | CASSQQNRGRGLTDTQYF
TRBJ1-1 | . | . | TRBV14 | TGTGCCAGCAGCCAAGGTACAGGCCCGAAAGCTTTCTTT | CASSQGTGPKAFF
TRBJ2-1 | . | few | TRBV6-5 | TGTGCCAGCACTCCCAGGGGGGTGGACGATGAGCAGTTCTTC | CASTPRGVDDEQFF
TRBJ2-1 | . | . | TRBV30 | TGTGCCTGGAGTGTACCGGACAGATACAATGAGCAGTTCTTC | CAWSVPDRYNEQFF
TRBJ2-1 | . | few | TRBV7-2 | . | CASSFARGTQKFF
TRBJ1-2 | . | few | TRBV6-5 | TGTGCCGGCTCCAGCCTTGGCAGAGGCTATGGCTACACCTTC | CAGSSLGRGYGYTF
TRBJ2-3 | . | once | TRBV4-3 | TGCGCCAGCAGCCAGGGAAGCGGTTTAGCTCGCCGTTCCGATACGCAGTATTTT | CASSQGSGLARRSDTQYF
TRBJ1-2 | TRBD1 | . | TRBV19 | TGTGCCAGTAATAAAGACAGGGGCTATGGCTACACCTTC | CASNKDRGYGYTF
TRBJ2-2 | TRBD1 | once | TRBV6-1 | TGTGCCAGCAGTGAATCGAGCAGGGGGACGTTGGGGGAGCTGTTTTTT | CASSESSRGTLGELFF
TRBJ1-1 | . | few | TRBV28 | TGTGCCAGCAGTTTGAACGGCGGGTGGAACACTGAAGCTTTCTTT | CASSLNGGWNTEAFF
TRBJ1-2 | . | once | TRBV24-1 | TGTGCCACCAGTGGAATCGGTAACTATGGCTACACCTTC | CATSGIGNYGYTF
TRBJ2-1 | TRBD2 | . | TRBV24-1 | TGTGCCACCAGTGATTCACATAGCGGGGGGGCAACGAATGAGCAGTTCTTC | CATSDSHSGGATNEQFF
TRBJ2-2 | . | . | TRBV9 | TGTGCCAGCAGCCTTCGGAACACCGGGGAGCTGTTTTTT | CASSLRNTGELFF
TRBJ1-6 | . | . | TRBV11-2 | TGTGCCAGCAGCTTACAATCGATTGCCACCAGCGCCTATAATTCACCCCTCCACTTT | CASSLQSIATSAYNSPLHF
TRBJ1-1 | . | once | TRBV6-4 | TGTGCCAGCAGGGCAGGGATGGAGACTGAAGCTTTCTTT | CASRAGMETEAFF
TRBJ1-1 | TRBD1 | . | TRBV23-1 | TGCGCCAGCAGTCAACGGACAGGGGGCACCTCAAAAGCTTTCTTT | CASSQRTGGTSKAFF
TRBJ1-1 | . | . | TRBV5-1 | TGCGCCAGCAGCTCCGGACAGCAGAACACTGAAGCTTTCTTT | CASSSGQQNTEAFF
TRBJ2-5 | TRBD2 | . | TRBV20-1 | TGCAGTGCTAGTACTAGCGGGGGGAGGGAGACCCAGTACTTC | CSASTSGGRETQYF
TRBJ1-1 | . | . | TRBV4-3 | TGCGCCAGCAGCCAAGAACGGGGGAACACTGAAGCTTTCTTT | CASSQERGNTEAFF